The rows below give T cell receptor beta chains drawn from one sample of a study of vaccination and CD4 T cells after COVID-19. MiXCR, run by TCRdb on the PCR reads, gives a single entry per CDR3 protein. Among some 29,000 distinct CDR3 sequences listed, 45% to 60% were seen once. The sequences come from CD4+ T cells from blood, collected about 7 months after SARS-CoV-2 vaccination. These receptors were collected from a human donor who had recovered from COVID-19. CDR3s include the opening cysteine and the closing phenylalanine or tryptophan. D genes are given only for firm matches. Clone size, where shown, is once, few, many, or a class for clones that have expanded.

TRBD2,TRBJ2-5,TRBV6-1,-,CASSRTSGRTETQYF,TGTGCCAGCAGCCGGACTAGCGGGAGAACGGAGACCCAGTACTTC
-,TRBJ1-2,TRBV4-1,-,CASSQSNTYGYTF,TGCGCCAGCAGCCAGTCGAATACCTATGGCTACACCTTC
-,TRBJ1-5,TRBV7-2,-,CASSLSGTNNQPQHF,TGTGCCAGCAGCTTATCTGGGACGAACAATCAGCCCCAGCATTTT
TRBD2,TRBJ2-3,TRBV20-1,-,CSARPLAGPTDTQYF,TGCAGTGCCCGGCCCCTAGCGGGCCCCACAGATACGCAGTATTTT
-,TRBJ1-6,TRBV20-1,-,CSATRSNSPLHF,TGCAGTGCTACCAGGAGTAATTCACCCCTCCACTTT
TRBD2,TRBJ2-1,TRBV2,-,CASTLLAGPYNEQFF,TGTGCCAGCACCCTACTAGCGGGACCCTACAATGAGCAGTTCTTT
TRBD1,TRBJ2-7,TRBV28,-,CASSSTGVSYEQYF,TGTGCCAGCAGTTCAACAGGGGTCTCCTACGAGCAGTACTTC
TRBD1,TRBJ2-7,TRBV19,-,CATRQGDHSYEQYF,TGTGCCACGAGACAGGGGGATCACTCCTACGAGCAGTACTTC
TRBD1,TRBJ1-5,TRBV28,-,CASNLYPPQGSRQPQHF,TGTGCCAGCAACCTTTACCCCCCACAGGGGTCTCGTCAGCCCCAGCATTTT
-,TRBJ1-1,TRBV6-1,-,CASSTTWGGAGEAFF,TGTGCCAGCAGTACAACCTGGGGGGGAGCGGGTGAAGCTTTCTTT
-,TRBJ1-1,TRBV6-4,-,CASGDRDNTEAFF,TGTGCCAGCGGTGACCGGGACAACACTGAAGCTTTCTTT
TRBD2,TRBJ2-7,TRBV6-2/TRBV6-3,-,CASSFPLAGVSYEQYF,TGTGCCAGCAGTTTCCCCCTAGCGGGCGTTTCCTACGAGCAGTACTTC
TRBD1,TRBJ2-7,TRBV28,-,CASSINRDRPYF,TGTGCCAGCAGTATAAACCGGGACAGGCCGTACTTC
-,TRBJ2-1,TRBV24-1,-,CAASRESSYNEQFF,TGTGCCGCCAGTCGGGAGAGCTCCTACAATGAGCAGTTCTTC
TRBD1,TRBJ2-7,TRBV2,-,CASSEAGRGREQYF,TGTGCCAGCAGTGAAGCTGGCAGGGGGCGCGAGCAGTACTTC
-,TRBJ2-1,TRBV27,-,CASSLSSPSSYNEQFF,TGTGCCAGCAGTTTATCGAGTCCAAGCTCCTACAATGAGCAGTTCTTC
-,TRBJ2-7,TRBV5-1,-,CASSSPDGSYEQYF,TGCGCCAGCAGCTCGCCGGACGGTTCCTACGAGCAGTACTTC
-,TRBJ1-2,TRBV7-9,-,CASSLGGPTYGYTF,TGTGCCAGCAGCTTAGGAGGGCCGACCTATGGCTACACCTTC
-,TRBJ2-1,TRBV6-4,-,CASSAETGSYNEQFF,TGTGCCAGCAGTGCCGAGACAGGCTCCTACAATGAGCAGTTCTTC
TRBD1,TRBJ2-5,TRBV5-4,few,CASSRTTTGVETQYF,TGTGCCAGCAGCCGAACCACGACAGGGGTGGAGACCCAGTACTTC
TRBD2,TRBJ2-5,TRBV6-5,few,CASSYSLAGGYGWETQYF,TGTGCCAGCAGTTACTCACTAGCGGGAGGGTACGGTTGGGAGACCCAGTACTTC
-,TRBJ2-7,TRBV27,few,CATGIDYEQYF,TGTGCCACCGGAATTGATTACGAGCAGTACTTC
TRBD2,TRBJ2-5,TRBV5-1,-,CASSLAVTGGETQYF,TGCGCCAGCAGCTTGGCCGTCACGGGAGGGGAGACCCAGTACTTC
-,TRBJ1-6,TRBV25-1,-,CASRGYNSPLHF,TGTGCCAGCCGGGGATACAATTCACCCCTCCACTTT
-,TRBJ2-6,TRBV6-2/TRBV6-3,-,CASSQYAGANVLTF,TGTGCCAGCAGTCAGTACGCTGGGGCCAACGTCCTGACTTTC
-,TRBJ2-1,TRBV7-9,few,CASSLAPKGPSSYNEQFF,TGTGCCAGCAGCTTAGCCCCCAAGGGCCCCAGCTCCTACAATGAGCAGTTCTTC
-,TRBJ1-1,TRBV20-1,-,CSALGGRSMNTEAFF,TGCAGTGCGTTGGGGGGCAGGAGCATGAACACTGAAGCTTTCTTT
-,TRBJ2-7,TRBV7-2,-,CASSLGSQAATYEQYF,TGTGCCAGCAGCTTAGGATCACAAGCGGCAACCTACGAGCAGTACTTC
TRBD2,TRBJ2-1,TRBV20-1,-,CSAGTPSGYNEQFF,TGCAGTGCTGGGACCCCTAGCGGGTACAATGAGCAGTTCTTC
-,TRBJ2-1,TRBV25-1,-,CASRDSNEQFF,TGTGCCAGTCGGGATAGCAATGAGCAGTTCTTC
TRBD2,TRBJ2-5,TRBV24-1,few,CATSDSIAGGQETQYF,TGTGCCACCAGTGACTCAATAGCGGGTGGGCAGGAGACCCAGTACTTC
-,TRBJ2-4,TRBV7-9,-,CASRDIATAKNIQYF,TGTGCCAGCAGAGATATAGCCACAGCCAAAAACATTCAGTACTTC
-,TRBJ2-5,TRBV6-5,-,CASSYSSGPGERAPQYF,TGTGCCAGCAGTTACTCGAGTGGTCCGGGAGAACGGGCGCCCCAGTACTTC
-,TRBJ1-2,TRBV10-3,-,CAARGGGVYYGYTF,TGTGCCGCAAGGGGAGGGGGAGTGTACTATGGCTACACCTTC
TRBD1,TRBJ2-5,TRBV20-1,-,CSARRDRGWETQYF,TGCAGTGCTAGAAGGGACAGGGGGTGGGAGACCCAGTACTTC
TRBD2,TRBJ2-1,TRBV20-1,-,CSARGGGAGSSYNEQFF,TGCAGTGCTCGAGGCGGGGGTGCCGGAAGCTCCTACAATGAGCAGTTCTTC
-,TRBJ1-6,TRBV28,-,CASSLGTPTSPLHF,TGTGCCAGCAGTTTGGGGACCCCTACTTCACCCCTCCACTTT
TRBD2,TRBJ2-1,TRBV5-1,-,CASSGTSGNEQFF,TGCGCCAGCAGCGGGACTAGCGGGAATGAGCAGTTCTTC
-,TRBJ1-1,TRBV7-3,-,CASSLAGTPNTEAFF,TGTGCCAGCAGCTTAGCCGGGACACCGAACACTGAAGCTTTCTTT
TRBD2,TRBJ2-1,TRBV6-4,-,CASSDSTSGYNEQFF,TGTGCCAGCAGTGACTCGACTAGCGGATACAATGAGCAGTTCTTC
-,TRBJ1-6,TRBV7-3,few,CASSLSLYSPLHF,TGTGCCAGCAGCTTGAGTCTTTACTCACCCCTCCACTTT
-,TRBJ2-7,TRBV15,-,CATSRSRPSSYEQYF,TGTGCCACCAGCAGATCAAGACCGAGCTCCTACGAGCAGTACTTC
-,TRBJ2-3,TRBV7-8,-,CASSLWGGGGTDTQYF,TGTGCCAGCAGCTTATGGGGTGGTGGGGGCACAGATACGCAGTATTTT
-,TRBJ2-7,TRBV7-2,-,CASSLSSGQRYEQYF,TGTGCCAGCAGCTTATCCTCAGGCCAGCGCTACGAGCAGTACTTC
TRBD2,TRBJ2-7,TRBV7-6,-,CASSLAGPGLALWVEQYF,TGTGCCAGCAGCTTAGCGGGTCCGGGACTAGCGCTATGGGTTGAGCAGTACTTC
TRBD1,TRBJ1-5,TRBV10-3,-,CAISESGQLNQPQHF,TGTGCCATCAGTGAGTCGGGACAGCTAAATCAGCCCCAGCATTTT
-,TRBJ2-5,TRBV20-1,-,CSARDFRGKETQYF,TGCAGTGCTAGAGATTTTCGGGGGAAAGAGACCCAGTACTTC
-,TRBJ2-3,TRBV7-2,-,CASSPGGMGDTQYF,TGTGCCAGCAGTCCGGGCGGTATGGGAGATACGCAGTATTTT
-,TRBJ2-1,TRBV12-3/TRBV12-4,few,CASSLPQADNEQFF,TGTGCCAGCAGTTTACCCCAGGCAGACAATGAGCAGTTCTTC
-,TRBJ2-6,TRBV7-2,-,CASSLVTRTGANVLTF,TGCGCCAGCAGCTTAGTAACCAGAACTGGGGCCAACGTCCTGACTTTC